Reported below is one TCR beta chain. Its antigen target is currently unknown. One base away there is no much larger clone; base qualities are not given. Cut back by 4 bases and 4 bases, the V and J ends lie 4 bases apart. Including cysteine and phenylalanine, the CDR3 has 11 amino acids. The read is trimmed to its CDR3 DNA, 33 bases read in frame from base 1. Each collaborating institution followed its own protocols to collect whole blood in K2EDTA tubes. For TCRbeta analysis, collaborators shipped samples in one of three forms: frozen whole blood, isolated PBMCs, or DNA extracted from either of those sample types. TCRbeta CDR3 regions were amplified from genomic DNA by means of the immunoSEQ Assay, a bias-controlled multiplex PCR. The authors' analysis ran thus. Nucleated cell counts per sample were estimated from amplification of reference gene primers within the assay. To quantify the absolute abundance of each unique TCRbeta CDR3 rearrangement, sequence reads were collapsed and filtered. Productive Simpson clonality was computed per sample as the square root of Simpson's diversity index over productive rearrangements. Sourced from immuneACCESS, this table was stored by TCRdb with only in-frame sequences that have V and J called. A share of the clones is absent; for the studies checked, an unresolved V gene accounts for under half, and the remainder has no known explanation. V and J calls and clone size are given by that table; D and trimming were obtained from the DNA. The sample table shows some 13,000 clones, and around 84% are seen once. Roughly a third of the sample lies in the top ten.

This record comes from a study of blood T cell repertoires in COVID-19 (dated by TCRdb to between 2020 and 2021). As for the study more broadly: Samples covering the acute and convalescent phases of COVID-19 were provided by collaborators in the United States, Italy and Spain. The samples were drawn from two sources: the first 160 participants of the ongoing ImmuneRACE study, and some 1,300 subjects contributed by 6 global collaborators. Where available, HLA class I and class II types were taken from metadata supplied by the sample provider and were not determined by assay-based typing. The material from the prospective study consisted of cDNA or gDNA derived from T cells, B-cell-depleted T cells, or PBMCs. Nearly every sample came with metadata listing a de-identified subject ID, COVID-19 status, age in years and sex. The repertoires were made available in a free public database intended to serve as a resource for research on the immune response to SARS-CoV-2. Deeply sampled blood TCRbeta repertoires from subjects exposed to, actively infected with, or recovered from COVID-19 were included in the dataset. What the study reported, not specific to this receptor: The quantity of clinical and demographic metadata differed by source and by participant and was supplied without curation.

The sequence links TRBV12-3 or TRBV12-4 to TRBJ1-1; the D segment cannot be called with confidence. Sequencing was done on a sample of peripheral blood. The receptor comes from a man in his fifties with active COVID-19. The DNA sequence is as follows: TGTGCCAGCAGTTACGGCACTGAAGCTTTCTTT. This gives the protein CASSYGTEAFF.